The clone carrying this T cell receptor beta chain showed up many times. Looked up from germline, CDR1 is SGHDT and CDR2 is YYEEEE. V trimming: 0 bases; J trimming: 3 bases; junction bases outside the gene matches: 6. The CDR3 consists of 17 residues. These data originate in a study of T cells in Graves' hyperthyroidism and ophthalmopathy. Amplification yielded TCR beta CDR3 regions, with RNA transcripts as the source. First-round RT-PCR of the TCR CDR3 relied on the HTBI primer set. In TCRdb, the multiplex PCR reads were re-called with MiXCR into one record per CDR3 protein. There are around 700,000 distinct CDR3 sequences in the sample; over 15% occur only once, and 16% lies in the top ten. The diagnoses drew upon clinical symptoms, serum thyroxine and TRAb, thyroid ultrasound and orbital computed tomography. Each 10 ml fresh peripheral blood draw supplied the PBMCs.

The chain is built from TRBV5-6 and TRBJ2-3; 11 bases align to TRBD2. Sequences were obtained from blood. This TCR was recovered from a woman between 50 and 59 years old with Graves' hyperthyroidism that later progressed to Graves' ophthalmopathy. CDR3: CASSLDLAGGGTDTQYF. CDR3 DNA: TGTGCCAGCAGCTTGGATCTAGCGGGGGGTGGAACAGATACGCAGTATTTT.